This T cell receptor (beta chain) was sequenced for a study of shared clonotypes between healthy human individuals. Across the study: Per donor, CD8 memory used one plate, CD8 naive used two, CD4 memory used three and CD4 naive used three.

Using around 180 ng DNA, roughly 33,000 T cell genomes, the sorted-subset replicate PCRs were run. The table came from immunoSEQ multiplex PCR; TCRdb's copy has only in-frame clones and leaves some out. The sample yields about 380,000 clones, about 96% seen once. Trimming stripped 8 bases from V and 1 base from J, with 14 bases between. Germline assignment: CDR1 MDHEN and CDR2 SYDVKM. The CDR3 is 14 residues long. Donors had no recently reported acute infections or vaccinations and were HIV-negative. To make CD8 memory, CD45RO+ cells were put together with CCR7-negative CD45RA+ TemRA cells. This sequence was found in a man aged 25 to 45 in good health. Sample: memory CD8+ T cells sorted from blood. Described subset: CD45RO+ cells pooled with CCR7-negative TemRA cells. The rearrangement links TRBV28 to TRBJ1-1, with a possible D match to TRBD1 (5 bases). CDR3 sequence reads: CASALPGPNTEAFF. The CDR3 DNA sequence: TGTGCCAGCGCTCTCCCGGGACCGAACACTGAAGCTTTCTTT.